The TCR beta chain under discussion was sequenced for a study of technical replicates of blood from a handful of donors. The germline gives CDR1 SEHNR, CDR2 FQNEAQ (reference sequence). The CDR3 is 14 amino acids. V gave up 1 base and J gave up 0 bases, with 4 bases separating them. Generated by immunoSEQ multiplex PCR, the TCRdb table keeps only in-frame clones and is missing some. Found here are some 77,000 clones, roughly 96% of them singletons; the top ten hold approximately 0.3%. The V call is TRBV7-9, the J call TRBJ2-4; no clear D. The TCR was taken from a human donor in good health. The sequencing input was T cells isolated from PBMCs. The CDR3 reads CASSLGRAKNIQYF. The CDR3 nucleotides read TGTGCCAGCAGCTTAGGGAGAGCCAAAAACATTCAGTACTTC.